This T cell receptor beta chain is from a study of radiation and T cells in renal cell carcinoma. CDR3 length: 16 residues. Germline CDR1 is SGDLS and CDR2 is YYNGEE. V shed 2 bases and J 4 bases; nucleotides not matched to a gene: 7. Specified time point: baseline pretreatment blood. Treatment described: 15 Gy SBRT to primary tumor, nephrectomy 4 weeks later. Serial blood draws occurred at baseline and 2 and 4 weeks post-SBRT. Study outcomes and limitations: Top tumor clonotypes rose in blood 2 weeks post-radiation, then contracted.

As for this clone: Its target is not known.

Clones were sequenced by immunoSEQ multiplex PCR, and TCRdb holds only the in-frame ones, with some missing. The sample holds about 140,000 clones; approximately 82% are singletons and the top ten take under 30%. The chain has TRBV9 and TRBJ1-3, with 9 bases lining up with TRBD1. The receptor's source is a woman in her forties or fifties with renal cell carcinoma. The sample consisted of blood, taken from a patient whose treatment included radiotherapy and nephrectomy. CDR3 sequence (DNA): TGTGCCAGCAGCGTTAAGTGGACAGGGGTCGGAAACACCATATATTTT. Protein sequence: CASSVKWTGVGNTIYF.